This T cell receptor beta chain stems from a study of control samples from healthy donors and cancer patients. Measured with immunoSEQ multiplex PCR; TCRdb has only the in-frame clones, and not every one. The table records 170,000 or so clones, 75% to 95% of them present only once. The CDR3 sequence is 15 residues long. Germline V CDR1 and CDR2: MGHRA, YSYEKL. V lost 5 bases, J lost 0 bases, and 11 bases lay in between. The clonotype comes from a woman aged 40 to 49 in good health. Specimen: blood. V gene TRBV4-1 combines with J gene TRBJ2-1; the D gene is possibly TRBD1 (7 bases). The CDR3 is CASSSQGGSYNEQFF. DNA of the CDR3: TGCGCCAGCAGCTCTCAGGGGGGCTCCTACAATGAGCAGTTCTTC.